These 15 T cell receptor beta chains share one sample of origin, sequenced in a study of response to subunit inactivated influenza vaccine. TCRdb re-called the RT-PCR reads with MiXCR, one entry per CDR3 protein. The sample shows approximately 530,000 distinct CDR3 sequences, roughly 8.2% of them seen only once. The sequencing used PBMCs from blood, collected less than 25 months after vaccination. These receptors were obtained from a man aged 45-69 years who received an inactivated influenza vaccine.

This chain connects TRBV6-1 to TRBJ2-7; 7 nucleotides line up with TRBD2. The ends lost 2 bases at V and 0 bases at J; junction bases unmatched: 7. The CDR3 runs to 16 residues. The germline gives CDR1 MNHNS, CDR2 SASEGT. CDR3 sequence (DNA): TGTGCCAGCAGTGAACGAACTAGCGCAGTCTCCTACGAGCAGTACTTC. Protein: CASSERTSAVSYEQYF.

The chain couples TRBV20-1 to TRBJ2-1; 11 nucleotides agree with TRBD1. V gave up 3 bases and J gave up 4 bases; unmatched junction bases: 17. The CDR3 runs to 19 residues. Per germline, CDR1 DFQATT and CDR2 SNEGSKA (reference sequence). This CDR3 reads CSASLFSGQGALFYNEQFF. DNA for the CDR3: TGCAGTGCTAGTTTATTTTCAGGACAGGGGGCCTTATTTTACAATGAGCAGTTCTTC.

The chain is built from TRBV5-1 and TRBJ2-7; tentative D call: TRBD2 (6 bases). Germline CDR1 SGHRS, CDR2 YFSETQ. The CDR3 has 14 amino acids. The germline V and J ends were trimmed by 0 bases and 4 bases, with 11 bases remaining between them. CDR3 amino acids: CASSLETGVYEQYF. CDR3 nucleotide sequence: TGCGCCAGCAGCTTGGAAACGGGAGTTTACGAGCAGTACTTC. Full variable domain (outside the CDR3, taken from reference TRBV5-1 and TRBJ2-7): KAGVTQTPRYLIKTRGQQVTLSCSPISGHRSVSWYQQTPGQGLQFLFEYFSETQRNKGNFPGRFSGRQFSNSRSEMNVSTLELGDSALYLCASSLETGVYEQYFGPGTRLTVT.

This clonotype came up many times. This sequence joins TRBV28 and TRBJ2-5; TRBD2 matches 7 bases. J lost 0 bases, V lost 7 bases, and 2 bases had no gene match. The CDR3 contains 13 residues. CDR1 is MDHEN and CDR2 is SYDVKM in the germline V gene. The CDR3 loop reads CASTGGHQETQYF. The CDR3 DNA is TGTGCCAGCACGGGGGGACACCAAGAGACCCAGTACTTC.

There are many counts of this clonotype. The chain joins TRBV27 to TRBJ2-3; possible D gene TRBD2, 5 bases. This CDR3 has 14 residues. Germline CDR1 reads MNHEY; CDR2 reads SMNVEV (reference sequence). V lost 6 bases and J lost 1, with 11 bases in between. As DNA, the CDR3 is TGTGCCAGCAGCGAACTAGGACGCACAGATACGCAGTATTTT. Protein sequence: CASSELGRTDTQYF.

This clonotype was recorded a few times. The rearrangement links TRBV7-8 to TRBJ2-3; 9 bases map to TRBD2. CDR1 SGHVS and CDR2 FQNEAQ come from the germline V gene. The ends lost 3 bases at V and 2 bases at J; junction bases unmatched: 6. This CDR3 comprises 16 residues. The CDR3 region has the DNA TGTGCCAGCAGCTTTTTAGCGGGAGCGGCCACAGATACGCAGTATTTT. Encoded protein: CASSFLAGAATDTQYF.

This clonotype was picked up many times. The J gene is TRBJ2-3, the V gene TRBV7-6, with D maybe TRBD1 (5 bases). V shed 0 bases and J shed 5 bases, with 12 bases lying between them. Germline CDR1 is SGHVS and CDR2 is FNYEAQ. The length of the CDR3 is 15 residues. CDR3: CASSLAGPRGDTQYF. The CDR3 nucleotides read TGTGCCAGCAGCTTAGCGGGGCCACGCGGAGATACGCAGTATTTT.

Many counts were recorded for this clonotype. V gene TRBV20-1 combines with J gene TRBJ2-3; D is possibly TRBD2 (6 bases). The V end was cut by 4 bases, the J end by 5 bases, with 19 bases between. The CDR3 runs 15 residues. Germline CDR1 reads DFQATT; CDR2 reads SNEGSKA (reference sequence). CDR3 in DNA: TGCAGTGCTACCCCGAGGGGCCGGGAGATAGATACGCAGTATTTT. Its translation: CSATPRGREIDTQYF.

V is TRBV2 and J is TRBJ1-1; TRBD1 agrees at 9 bases. J lost 6 bases, V lost 7 bases, and 12 bases had no gene match. The CDR3 is 15 amino acids. Germline values: CDR1 SNHLY, CDR2 FYNNEI. CDR3 sequence: CASKERTGVSSEAFF. The CDR3 DNA reads TGTGCCAGCAAAGAAAGGACAGGGGTTAGTTCTGAAGCTTTCTTT.

This clonotype has at least ten counts. The chain uses TRBV5-1 and TRBJ2-2, with 8 bases that match TRBD2. Germline CDR1 is SGHRS and CDR2 is YFSETQ. The CDR3 sequence is 17 residues long. The V and J ends lost 0 bases and 1 base, in that order; junction bases with no gene match: 5. CDR3 protein: CASSLGTSTQNTGELFF. CDR3 bases: TGCGCCAGCAGCTTGGGGACTAGCACCCAGAACACCGGGGAGCTGTTTTTT.

This clonotype was counted only a few times. The rearrangement joins TRBV20-1 to TRBJ2-4; 9 nucleotides line up with TRBD2. Germline lookup yields CDR1 DFQATT and CDR2 SNEGSKA (reference sequence). V was pared by 5 bases and J by 7 bases, with 9 bases of the junction left unmatched. CDR3 length equals 14 residues. CDR3: CSARPGLAGNIQYF. The CDR3, as DNA: TGCAGTGCTCGACCGGGACTAGCCGGTAACATTCAGTACTTC.

V and J are TRBV6-5 and TRBJ2-7; D perhaps matches TRBD1 (5 bases). Germline CDR1 MNHEY, CDR2 SVGAGI. Trimming removed 0 bases at V and 2 bases at J, with 11 bases between. The CDR3 is made up of 15 amino acids. The CDR3: CASSYSLDRAYEQYF. Here the CDR3 DNA reads TGTGCCAGCAGTTACTCTCTTGACAGAGCCTACGAGCAGTACTTC.

This clonotype was seen ten or more times. V and J are TRBV7-9 and TRBJ2-4, with D unresolved. CDR1 is SEHNR and CDR2 is FQNEAQ in the germline V gene (reference sequence). Trimming stripped 1 base from V and 0 bases from J, with 4 bases between. The CDR3 is 14 residues long. CDR3 in DNA: TGTGCCAGCAGCTTAGGCGTAGCCAAAAACATTCAGTACTTC. This sequence encodes CASSLGVAKNIQYF.

This clonotype came up many times. The CDR3: CASSLVYKRDEQFF. The DNA of the CDR3 is TGTGCCAGCAGCTTGGTCTACAAGCGCGATGAGCAGTTCTTC. The chain links TRBV5-6 to TRBJ2-1; D gene unclear. The V gene's germline CDR1 is SGHDT and CDR2 YYEEEE. The CDR3 is 14 residues long. Trimming stripped 0 bases from V and 8 bases from J, with 12 bases between.

This chain joins TRBV20-1 and TRBJ2-3; 8 bases match TRBD2. The CDR3 runs 15 residues. Germline CDR1 DFQATT, CDR2 SNEGSKA (reference sequence). The trim removed 3 bases at V and 1 base at J, leaving 6 bases unmatched. In nucleotides, the CDR3 is TGCAGTGCTAGTGCGGGAGGTGCTCGCACAGATACGCAGTATTTT. It is translated as CSASAGGARTDTQYF.